A selection of T cell receptor beta chains follows, all from one sample in a study of CD8+CD57+ T cells in acquired aplastic anemia. Each CDR3 protein is one row after TCRdb ran MiXCR on the reads. Of about 240,000 distinct CDR3 sequences listed, approximately 45% were seen once; the top ten hold about 8.3%. Sequences were obtained from sorted CD4+, CD8+, or CD8+CD57+ T cells (not recorded which) from PBMCs. Receptors were obtained from a human donor with aplastic anemia. Both conserved end residues are part of each CDR3. The D gene is left open where the match is weak. Size values are once, few and many counts, or a class for expanded clones, and some rows have none.

V gene,clone size,D gene,J gene,CDR3 protein,CDR3 DNA
TRBV9,many,NA,TRBJ1-1,CASTETDLMNTEAFF,TGTGCCAGCACGGAGACGGACTTAATGAACACTGAAGCTTTCTTT
TRBV10-3,NA,NA,TRBJ2-1,CASSYEKGRPYEQFF,TGTGCCAGCAGTTACGAGAAGGGGAGGCCATATGAGCAGTTCTTC
TRBV18,few,NA,TRBJ1-4,CASSPPDAVEKLFF,TGTGCCAGCTCACCACCGGATGCGGTGGAAAAACTGTTTTTT
TRBV19,few,NA,TRBJ1-1,CASTWSLVAEAFF,TGTGCCAGTACCTGGTCTCTAGTCGCTGAAGCTTTCTTT
TRBV20-1,NA,NA,TRBJ1-5,CSARAGQRHQPQHF,TGCAGTGCTAGGGCTGGACAGCGTCATCAGCCCCAGCATTTT
TRBV7-3,NA,NA,TRBJ2-7,CASSIGVYEQYF,TGTGCCAGCAGCATTGGTGTCTACGAGCAGTACTTC
TRBV6-4,many,TRBD2,TRBJ2-6,CASSDERDANVLTF,TGTGCCAGCAGTGACGAGCGGGATGCCAACGTCCTGACTTTC
TRBV5-1,few,NA,TRBJ1-6,CASSLISPFHF,TGCGCCAGCAGCCTAATTTCACCCTTCCACTTT
TRBV10-3,NA,NA,TRBJ2-7,CAISDRSSDTSYEQYF,TGTGCCATCAGTGATAGGAGTAGCGATACTTCCTACGAGCAGTACTTC
TRBV5-8,many,TRBD2,TRBJ2-1,CASSTTSGLLNEQFF,TGTGCCAGCAGCACTACTAGCGGACTACTCAATGAGCAGTTCTTC
TRBV24-1,many,NA,TRBJ2-5,CATREVRAGTQETQYF,TGTGCCACCAGGGAGGTTCGGGCGGGGACACAAGAGACCCAGTACTTC
TRBV7-2,NA,TRBD1,TRBJ2-1,CASSFDRDDEQFF,TGTGCCAGCAGCTTTGACAGGGACGATGAGCAGTTCTTC
TRBV29-1,NA,TRBD1,TRBJ1-2,CSVPTGGFPTF,TGCAGCGTGCCGACAGGGGGGTTTCCCACCTTC
TRBV25-1,NA,TRBD1,TRBJ2-7,CASSEGAAYEQYF,TGTGCCAGTAGCGAGGGGGCTGCCTACGAGCAGTACTTC
TRBV7-9,large,NA,TRBJ1-6,CASSTHDRGGAASPLHF,TGTGCCAGCAGCACGCATGATCGGGGGGGGGCCGCTTCACCCCTCCACTTT
TRBV20-1,NA,NA,TRBJ1-3,CSATLGISGNTVYF,TGCAGTGCTACCCTGGGGATCTCTGGAAACACCGTATATTTT
TRBV15,NA,NA,TRBJ2-1,CATSRPGAYNEQFF,TGTGCCACCAGCAGGCCAGGGGCCTACAATGAGCAGTTCTTC
TRBV6-5,NA,NA,TRBJ1-6,CASRPHGRENSPLHF,TGTGCCAGCAGACCCCACGGAAGGGAGAATTCACCCCTCCACTTT
TRBV5-4,NA,NA,TRBJ2-7,CASSQTPLDHEQYF,TGCGCCAGCAGCCAAACTCCCCTCGACCACGAGCAGTACTTC
TRBV29-1,NA,NA,TRBJ1-1,CSVGKDTEAFF,TGCAGCGTCGGGAAGGACACTGAAGCTTTCTTT
TRBV5-8,many,TRBD1,TRBJ2-7,CASSLNGQGSYEQYF,TGTGCCAGCAGCTTGAACGGACAGGGTTCCTACGAGCAGTACTTC
TRBV15,few,NA,TRBJ1-2,CATSRHGGAGNYGYTF,TGTGCCACCAGCAGGCACGGGGGCGCGGGAAACTATGGCTACACCTTC
TRBV6-1,NA,NA,TRBJ2-7,CASSHGQNYEQYF,TGTGCCAGCAGCCATGGACAGAACTACGAGCAGTACTTC
TRBV29-1,NA,TRBD1,TRBJ2-5,CSVVGAGQGLPAQETQYF,TGCAGCGTTGTGGGTGCGGGACAGGGGCTCCCCGCTCAAGAGACCCAGTACTTC
TRBV25-1,once,NA,TRBJ1-1,CASSGLLGSPEAFF,TGTGCCAGCAGTGGGTTATTAGGGAGCCCTGAAGCTTTCTTT
TRBV10-3,NA,NA,TRBJ1-2,CASSPDAGYGYTF,TGTGCCAGCAGTCCAGACGCGGGATATGGCTACACCTTC
TRBV15,few,NA,TRBJ2-7,CATSRSGRKREQYF,TGTGCCACCAGCAGATCGGGCAGAAAAAGAGAGCAGTACTTC
TRBV19,NA,NA,TRBJ1-3,CASSGGSGNTIYF,TGTGCCAGTAGTGGGGGCTCTGGAAACACCATATATTTT
TRBV20-1,few,NA,TRBJ1-1,CSYSRTANTEAFF,TGCAGTTACTCTCGGACAGCCAACACTGAAGCTTTCTTT
TRBV29-1,few,NA,TRBJ2-1,CSVDQAQAKQFF,TGCAGCGTTGATCAGGCGCAGGCGAAGCAGTTCTTC
TRBV27,many,NA,TRBJ2-7,CASSSGQFYEQYF,TGTGCCAGCAGTTCCGGACAGTTCTACGAGCAGTACTTC
TRBV7-2,few,NA,TRBJ2-2,CASSLRTRNTGELFF,TGTGCCAGCAGCCTACGGACACGTAACACCGGGGAGCTGTTTTTT
TRBV15,NA,TRBD2,TRBJ2-7,CATNSGVDEQYF,TGTGCCACTAATAGCGGGGTCGACGAGCAGTACTTC
TRBV5-1,once,NA,TRBJ2-5,CASSRGAVGETQYF,TGCGCCAGCAGCCGTGGGGCAGTCGGGGAGACCCAGTACTTC
TRBV7-8,NA,NA,TRBJ2-6,CASSVTLGSGANVLTF,TGTGCCAGCAGCGTAACTTTGGGCTCTGGGGCCAACGTCCTGACTTTC
TRBV28,many,NA,TRBJ1-2,CASNLLVAQYGYTF,TGTGCCAGCAACCTCCTAGTGGCCCAGTATGGCTACACCTTC
TRBV5-6,many,TRBD1,TRBJ2-5,CASSFRDRGQETQYF,TGTGCCAGCAGCTTCCGGGACAGGGGGCAAGAGACCCAGTACTTC
TRBV24-1,NA,NA,TRBJ2-7,CATSRPGSYEQYF,TGTGCCACCAGTCGACCGGGGTCCTACGAGCAGTACTTC
TRBV9,NA,TRBD2,TRBJ2-3,CASSDVAGGTDTQYF,TGTGCCAGCAGTGACGTAGCGGGGGGGACAGATACGCAGTATTTT
TRBV5-1,NA,TRBD1,TRBJ1-2,CASSLGTGVYGYTF,TGCGCCAGCAGCTTAGGGACAGGGGTTTATGGCTACACCTTC
TRBV15,NA,NA,TRBJ2-2,CATSIPRGTGELFF,TGTGCCACCAGCATTCCTCGGGGTACCGGGGAGCTGTTTTTT
TRBV11-1,few,NA,TRBJ1-1,CASSLGREDTGAFF,TGTGCCAGCAGCCTAGGCAGGGAAGACACTGGAGCTTTCTTT
TRBV7-9,many,NA,TRBJ1-3,CASSSLLGSGNTIYF,TGTGCCAGCAGCTCCCTTTTGGGCTCTGGAAACACCATATATTTT
TRBV6-5,many,TRBD2,TRBJ2-7,CASRTSGSYEQYF,TGTGCCAGCAGGACTAGCGGCTCCTACGAGCAGTACTTC
TRBV20-1,NA,TRBD2,TRBJ2-7,CSADKRLAERDSYEQYF,TGCAGTGCTGATAAACGACTAGCGGAAAGGGATTCCTACGAGCAGTACTTC
TRBV9,many,TRBD2,TRBJ2-1,CASSNIRIGEGEQFF,TGTGCCAGCAGTAATATTAGGATCGGGGAGGGTGAGCAGTTCTTC
TRBV19,once,NA,TRBJ1-5,CASSIGQYSNQPQHF,TGTGCCAGTAGTATCGGCCAATATAGCAATCAGCCCCAGCATTTT
TRBV4-1,NA,NA,TRBJ2-7,CASSQQTAVTYEQYF,TGCGCCAGCAGCCAGCAGACTGCGGTAACCTACGAGCAGTACTTC
TRBV15,NA,NA,TRBJ1-1,CATSSEGGNTEAFF,TGTGCCACCAGCAGTGAGGGCGGGAACACTGAAGCTTTCTTT